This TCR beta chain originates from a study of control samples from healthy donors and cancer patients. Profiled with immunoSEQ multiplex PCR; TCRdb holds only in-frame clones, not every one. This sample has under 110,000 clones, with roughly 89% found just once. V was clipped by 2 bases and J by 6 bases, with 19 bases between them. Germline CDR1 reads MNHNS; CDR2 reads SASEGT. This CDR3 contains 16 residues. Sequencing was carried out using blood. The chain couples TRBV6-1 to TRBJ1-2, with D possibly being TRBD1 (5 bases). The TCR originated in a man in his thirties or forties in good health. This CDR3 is CASSERRGAGAHGYTF. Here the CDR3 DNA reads TGTGCCAGCAGTGAACGGAGAGGGGCAGGCGCCCATGGCTACACCTTC.